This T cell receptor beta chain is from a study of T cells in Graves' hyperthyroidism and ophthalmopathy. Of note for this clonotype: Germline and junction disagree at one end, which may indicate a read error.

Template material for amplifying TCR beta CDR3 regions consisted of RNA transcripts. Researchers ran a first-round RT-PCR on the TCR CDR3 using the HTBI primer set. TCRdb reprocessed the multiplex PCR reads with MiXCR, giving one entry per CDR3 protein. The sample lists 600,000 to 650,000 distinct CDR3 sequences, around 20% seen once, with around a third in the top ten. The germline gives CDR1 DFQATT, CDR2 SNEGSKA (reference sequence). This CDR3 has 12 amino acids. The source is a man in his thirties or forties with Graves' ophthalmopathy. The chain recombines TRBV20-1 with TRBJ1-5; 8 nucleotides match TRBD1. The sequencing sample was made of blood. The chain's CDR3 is CSTRQGNQPQHF. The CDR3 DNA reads TGCAGTACTAGACAGGGGAATCAGCCCCAGCATTTT.